This TCR beta chain emerged from a study of T cell responses to AZD1222 COVID-19 vaccine. Measured with immunoSEQ multiplex PCR; TCRdb has only the in-frame clones, and not every one. The sample has around 180,000 clones; just over 90% are singletons. General study findings and limits: Without day 14 samples, only post-peak T cell repertoires were studied. It should be noted that donors were predominantly white British and more often female, and clonal diversity was possibly underestimated. Two AZD1222 administrations were followed by greater Spike-specific TCR breadth and depth.

The V end lost 5 bases, the J end lost 1 base, and 8 bases lay between the germline ends. CDR1 and CDR2 from the germline V gene are MNHEY and SMNVEV (reference sequence). The CDR3 runs to 13 residues. For this clone: Its specificity is unknown. Other DNA sequences of this sample code for an identical CDR3.

This clonotype was sampled from an adult in good health. This chain uses TRBV27 with TRBJ1-1; D is unclear. This specimen was peripheral blood, taken on day 0 of AZD1222 vaccination. CDR3 in DNA: TGTGCCAGCAGTCTGTCAAGGAACACTGAAGCTTTCTTT. Its translation: CASSLSRNTEAFF.